Detailed here is one T cell receptor (beta chain). These data come from a study of blood T cell repertoires in COVID-19. Repertoires were generated with immunoSEQ multiplex PCR, while TCRdb's copy carries only in-frame clones and drops some. Of about 400,000 clones in the sample, 70% to 90% are singletons; the top ten hold 1.4%. J gave up 9 bases and V 2 bases, and 6 bases lay outside the gene matches. The CDR3 consists of 14 residues. The germline gives CDR1 MNHNS, CDR2 SASEGT. Material: peripheral blood. The origin of this receptor is a woman aged 30 to 39 with active or convalescent COVID-19. The gene calls are TRBV6-1 and TRBJ2-1; 8 bases map to TRBD2. The CDR3 loop reads CASSETGGASEQFF. The CDR3 DNA is TGTGCCAGCAGTGAAACCGGGGGGGCCAGTGAGCAGTTCTTC.